This entry is about one TCR beta chain. Its antigen is not identified. The read finishes 3 residues shy of the CDR3 end, and the germline J gene is used to complete it. All participants had a single incident cervical HPV16 infection, and prevalent HPV16 infections were excluded. This entry belongs to a study of T cells in women clearing cervical HPV infection. Background on the study: HLA type stays a possible confounder, typing being limited.

Assay: immunoSEQ multiplex PCR; the TCRdb copy retains only in-frame clones and omits some. Here the sample table reports some 41,000 clones. General study results and limits: T-cell numbers per sample were unknown and may explain richness differences.

The CDR3 sequence is 16 residues long. The V gene end was trimmed by 2 bases and the J gene end by 2 bases; junction bases not matched to a gene: 8. Germline CDR1 and CDR2: SGHRS and YFSETQ. Sequences were obtained from blood buffy coat. This chain links TRBV5-1 with TRBJ2-3; 7 bases align to TRBD1. The sequence was obtained from a woman between 18 and 69 years old with a cervical HPV16 infection that either progressed to CIN3+ or cleared (not recorded which). Partial CDR3 DNA: TGCGCCAGCAGCTTAAAGCTGGGACAGAACACAGATACG. It codes for CASSLKLGQNTDT. The whole CDR3 reads CASSLKLGQNTDTQYF.